This TCR beta chain was recorded in a study of cytomegalovirus exposure and HLA in healthy donors. Study overall: The 100 to 150 validation repertoires matched the 500 to 750 first-cohort repertoires in platform, a later analysis reported.

Only in-frame clones appear in the TCRdb table, and some are missing; sequencing was by immunoSEQ multiplex PCR. The table lists under 150,000 clones, around 87% of them singletons. Study-wide results and caveats: Cytomegalovirus status was reportedly diagnosed by the classifier with high specificity and sensitivity.

CDR1 SEHNR and CDR2 FQNEAQ come from the germline V gene (reference sequence). The CDR3 length is 11 residues. The V gene lost 6 bases and the J gene lost 8 bases, with 10 bases spanning the gap. From the approximately 120-subject validation cohort, which was separate from the roughly 700-subject first cohort, the donors were drawn. This clone was counted a few times. Antigen specificity is unknown. This chain connects TRBV7-9 to TRBJ1-2, with D tentatively TRBD1 (5 bases). The sequence came from a man aged 18 to 35 in good health and CMV-seropositive. Input material: PBMCs. CDR3 nucleotides: TGTGCCAGCAGATGGACACGCGGCTACACCTTC. Protein: CASRWTRGYTF.